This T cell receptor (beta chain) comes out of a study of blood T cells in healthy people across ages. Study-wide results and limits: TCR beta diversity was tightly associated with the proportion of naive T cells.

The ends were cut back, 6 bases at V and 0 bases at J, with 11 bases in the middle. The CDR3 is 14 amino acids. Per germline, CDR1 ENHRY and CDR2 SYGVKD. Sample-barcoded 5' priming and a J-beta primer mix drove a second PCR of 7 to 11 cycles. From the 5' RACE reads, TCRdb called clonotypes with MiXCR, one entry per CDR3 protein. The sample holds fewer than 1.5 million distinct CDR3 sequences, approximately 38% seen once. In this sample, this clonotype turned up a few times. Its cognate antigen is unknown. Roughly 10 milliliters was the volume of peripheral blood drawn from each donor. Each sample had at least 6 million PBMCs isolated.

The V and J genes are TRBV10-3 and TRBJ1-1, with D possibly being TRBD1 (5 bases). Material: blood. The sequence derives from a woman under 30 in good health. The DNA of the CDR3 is TGTGCCATCAGAACCAGGGCCATGAACACTGAAGCTTTCTTT. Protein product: CAIRTRAMNTEAFF.